This TCR beta chain was recorded in a study of spatial heterogeneity in lung cancer. Overall study: Beta-chain sequences consistently outnumbered alpha-chain sequences in detection. Study-level points and caveats: The study found ubiquitous expanded tumor TCRs in blood more at resection than follow-up.

This clonotype has ten or more counts. The antigen is undetermined. A unique molecular identifier was carried by every single TCR cDNA molecule. TCRdb called the 5' RACE reads again in MiXCR, with one record for every CDR3 protein. The sample has roughly 48,000 distinct CDR3 sequences; around 5.2% are singletons. Time point of the sample: sample taken at primary tumor resection. In each case, whole RNA from tumor, nontumor lung or frozen PBMC was sequenced unsorted. The CDR3 is made up of 16 amino acids. The V end was cut by 6 bases, the J end by 0 bases, with 14 bases between. The receptor's source is a male donor with early-stage non-small cell lung cancer. The rearrangement uses TRBV12-3 or TRBV12-4 and TRBJ2-2, with D perhaps being TRBD1 or TRBD2 (5 bases each). The sequenced sample was PBMCs, obtained at surgery. This CDR3 reads CASRGVEFANTGELFF. CDR3 DNA: TGTGCCAGCAGGGGGGTCGAGTTCGCGAACACCGGGGAGCTGTTTTTT.